A selection of T cell receptor beta chains follows, all from one sample in a study of T-cell reconstitution after alpha-beta-depleted transplantation in children. Using its own MiXCR run on the PCR reads, TCRdb lists one record per CDR3 protein. Of hundreds of thousands of distinct CDR3 sequences in the sample, roughly 26% are singletons; the top ten hold roughly 2.7%. The starting material was PBMCs, obtained before TCRalphabeta/CD19-depleted stem cell transplant. Receptors originate from a girl aged 2 to 9 with Fanconi anemia, due to receive a stem cell transplant. Each CDR3 is given with its conserved first and last residue. The D gene is left open where the match is weak. Size is stated for part of the rows, as once, few or many counts, or as a class when the clone is expanded.

clone size	V gene	J gene	D gene	CDR3 protein	CDR3 DNA
NA	TRBV7-9	TRBJ2-1	NA	CASSLHGNVGYNEQFF	TGTGCCAGCAGCTTACACGGGAACGTCGGCTACAATGAGCAGTTCTTC
many	TRBV24-1	TRBJ2-1	NA	CATSGLGWENEQFF	TGTGCCACCAGTGGGCTAGGATGGGAGAATGAGCAGTTCTTC
NA	TRBV9	TRBJ1-3	NA	CASSLTGFSGNTIYF	TGTGCCAGCAGCCTGACAGGATTCTCTGGAAACACCATATATTTT
many	TRBV29-1	TRBJ2-7	NA	CSVAASYEQYF	TGCAGCGTCGCCGCTTCCTACGAGCAGTACTTC
many	TRBV7-3	TRBJ2-1	NA	CASSFWDSSYNEQFF	TGTGCCAGCAGCTTTTGGGACTCGTCCTACAATGAGCAGTTCTTC
many	TRBV29-1	TRBJ2-4	NA	CSVEGVKNIQYF	TGCAGCGTTGAGGGGGTCAAAAACATTCAGTACTTC
few	TRBV29-1	TRBJ1-1	NA	CSVSKSNTEAFF	TGCAGCGTGTCAAAGAGTAACACTGAAGCTTTCTTT
many	TRBV29-1	TRBJ2-7	TRBD2	CSGLAAYEQYF	TGCAGCGGACTAGCGGCCTACGAGCAGTACTTC
many	TRBV6-2/TRBV6-3	TRBJ2-2	NA	CASSYSPSTGELFF	TGTGCCAGCAGTTACTCGCCGAGCACCGGGGAGCTGTTTTTT
NA	TRBV27	TRBJ2-2	TRBD2	CASSSGGSVRTGELFF	TGTGCCAGCAGTTCGGGCGGGAGTGTGAGAACCGGGGAGCTGTTTTTT
many	TRBV20-1	TRBJ2-2	NA	CSAPGQEVNTGELFF	TGCAGTGCCCCCGGACAAGAGGTTAACACCGGGGAGCTGTTTTTT
few	TRBV28	TRBJ1-2	TRBD1	CASSPPDRVGIDGYTF	TGTGCCAGCAGTCCCCCGGACAGGGTGGGGATTGATGGCTACACCTTC
few	TRBV27	TRBJ2-1	NA	CASSDEAGHLGNEQFF	TGTGCCAGCAGCGACGAGGCGGGACACCTAGGGAATGAGCAGTTCTTC
many	TRBV29-1	TRBJ1-2	NA	CSVDVVGYGYTF	TGCAGCGTTGACGTGGTAGGGTATGGCTACACCTTC
many	TRBV12-3/TRBV12-4	TRBJ2-1	TRBD2	CASKASGIYEQFF	TGTGCCAGCAAGGCTAGCGGGATCTATGAGCAGTTCTTC
NA	TRBV30	TRBJ2-1	TRBD2	CAWIAGIPNEQFF	TGTGCCTGGATAGCGGGAATTCCCAATGAGCAGTTCTTC
NA	TRBV12-3/TRBV12-4	TRBJ2-7	NA	CASSLALPYEQYF	TGTGCCAGCAGTTTAGCGCTGCCCTACGAGCAGTACTTC
once	TRBV20-1	TRBJ2-1	TRBD1	CSARDQTQGDSYNEQFF	TGCAGTGCTAGAGATCAAACCCAGGGGGACTCCTACAATGAGCAGTTCTTC
NA	TRBV18	TRBJ2-7	TRBD1	CASSPPGQGEQYF	TGTGCCAGCTCACCACCGGGACAGGGCGAGCAGTACTTC
many	TRBV20-1	TRBJ2-7	NA	CSAISGAPYEQYF	TGCAGTGCCATTAGCGGAGCACCCTACGAGCAGTACTTC
few	TRBV20-1	TRBJ2-5	TRBD2	CSAREGSGRVETQYF	TGCAGTGCGCGGGAGGGAAGCGGGAGGGTGGAGACCCAGTACTTC
NA	TRBV7-7	TRBJ2-2	NA	CASSLGVHTTNTGELFF	TGTGCCAGCAGCTTAGGGGTCCACACGACGAACACCGGGGAGCTGTTTTTT
NA	TRBV12-3/TRBV12-4	TRBJ2-7	NA	CASRRDTYEQYF	TGTGCCAGCAGGAGGGATACCTACGAGCAGTACTTC
NA	TRBV6-1	TRBJ2-2	TRBD2	CASSEETVGLAGVVSGELFF	TGTGCCAGCAGTGAAGAAACGGTGGGACTAGCGGGAGTAGTTTCCGGGGAGCTGTTTTTT
many	TRBV29-1	TRBJ2-7	TRBD1	CSVEGQNSYEQYF	TGCAGCGTTGAGGGACAGAACTCCTACGAGCAGTACTTC
NA	TRBV7-6	TRBJ2-3	NA	CASSLGPQGRNTDTQYF	TGTGCCAGCAGCTTAGGCCCCCAGGGGCGCAACACAGATACGCAGTATTTT
NA	TRBV7-9	TRBJ1-2	NA	CASRLLGQNYGYTF	TGTGCCAGCAGGCTACTCGGACAGAACTATGGCTACACCTTC
many	TRBV5-1	TRBJ2-7	TRBD2	CASSLGLAGGYEQYF	TGTGCCAGCAGCTTAGGGCTAGCGGGAGGGTACGAGCAGTACTTC
many	TRBV20-1	TRBJ2-7	NA	CSVTTDSAYEQYF	TGCAGTGTCACGACAGATTCGGCCTACGAGCAGTACTTC
few	TRBV20-1	TRBJ2-5	NA	CSAKRSGIETQYF	TGCAGTGCTAAACGGTCGGGAATTGAGACCCAGTACTTC
many	TRBV12-3/TRBV12-4	TRBJ2-3	NA	CASRLLEWRDTQYF	TGTGCCAGCAGGCTACTAGAATGGCGCGATACGCAGTATTTT
many	TRBV20-1	TRBJ2-5	NA	CSISSGLQETQYF	TGCAGTATATCGAGCGGGCTTCAAGAGACCCAGTACTTC
NA	TRBV28	TRBJ2-7	TRBD1	CASGTGFNEQYF	TGTGCCAGCGGGACAGGGTTTAACGAGCAGTACTTC
many	TRBV29-1	TRBJ2-1	NA	CSGAGRRQFF	TGCAGCGGCGCGGGCCGGAGGCAGTTCTTC
NA	TRBV20-1	TRBJ2-3	NA	CSARRDTQYF	TGCAGTGCTAGGAGAGATACGCAGTATTTT
medium-sized	TRBV20-1	TRBJ2-5	NA	CSARHNQETQYF	TGCAGTGCTAGACACAACCAAGAGACCCAGTACTTC
many	TRBV7-2	TRBJ2-5	NA	CASSLDAAAETQYF	TGTGCCAGCAGCTTAGATGCGGCAGCAGAGACCCAGTACTTC
once	TRBV5-1	TRBJ1-2	TRBD1	CASSEGTGSSYGYTF	TGCGCCAGCAGCGAAGGGACAGGGAGTTCCTATGGCTACACCTTC
few	TRBV6-5	TRBJ2-5	TRBD2	CASSFLAGRETQYF	TGTGCCAGCAGTTTCTTAGCGGGACGGGAGACCCAGTACTTC
many	TRBV20-1	TRBJ2-3	NA	CSARDRRGLYFTDTQYF	TGCAGTGCTAGAGATCGGCGGGGTCTTTACTTTACAGATACGCAGTATTTT
few	TRBV7-6	TRBJ2-7	TRBD2	CASSFGTSGKRDEQYF	TGTGCCAGCAGCTTCGGGACTAGCGGTAAACGAGACGAGCAGTACTTC
NA	TRBV6-6	TRBJ2-5	NA	CASSYSRGGTQYF	TGTGCCAGCAGTTACTCGCGAGGGGGGACCCAGTACTTC
NA	TRBV5-1	TRBJ2-2	NA	CASSPDEGGELFF	TGCGCCAGCAGCCCGGACGAGGGCGGGGAGCTGTTTTTT
many	TRBV10-3	TRBJ2-1	NA	CAISPHVDADNEQFF	TGTGCCATCAGTCCCCATGTAGATGCGGACAATGAGCAGTTCTTC
many	TRBV4-2	TRBJ2-7	TRBD2	CASSSGLAGGYEQYF	TGTGCCAGCAGCTCAGGACTAGCGGGAGGGTACGAGCAGTACTTC
NA	TRBV7-9	TRBJ1-6	NA	CASSLRPGELHF	TGTGCCAGCAGCTTGAGGCCGGGGGAACTCCACTTT
many	TRBV12-3/TRBV12-4	TRBJ2-7	NA	CASMGGGSYEQYF	TGTGCCAGCATGGGAGGGGGCTCCTACGAGCAGTACTTC
many	TRBV7-9	TRBJ2-7	TRBD2	CASSLSSSGSGEQYF	TGTGCCAGCAGCTTATCGTCTAGCGGGAGCGGCGAGCAGTACTTC
many	TRBV20-1	TRBJ2-5	TRBD1	CSARVGQGTGKATQYF	TGCAGTGCTAGAGTGGGACAGGGTACGGGGAAAGCGACCCAGTACTTC
NA	TRBV5-1	TRBJ2-7	NA	CASRSRHYEQYF	TGCGCCAGCAGATCTCGTCATTACGAGCAGTACTTC
NA	TRBV12-3/TRBV12-4	TRBJ1-1	TRBD1	CASSDRVGTEAFF	TGTGCCAGCAGTGACAGGGTGGGGACTGAAGCTTTCTTT
few	TRBV28	TRBJ2-7	NA	CASRPRGITYEQYF	TGTGCCAGCCGACCCAGGGGCATCACCTACGAGCAGTACTTC
few	TRBV20-1	TRBJ2-1	NA	CSASFQPEQFF	TGCAGTGCTAGTTTCCAACCCGAGCAGTTCTTC
few	TRBV7-3	TRBJ2-1	TRBD2	CASSLKPSGRADEQFF	TGTGCCAGCAGCTTAAAGCCTAGCGGGAGGGCGGATGAGCAGTTCTTC
many	TRBV20-1	TRBJ2-7	NA	CSVTRDLARMSSYEQYF	TGCAGTGTTACAAGGGACCTGGCGCGGATGAGCTCCTACGAGCAGTACTTC
few	TRBV20-1	TRBJ2-7	NA	CSASVGLPTYEQYF	TGCAGTGCTAGTGTGGGGCTACCCACCTACGAGCAGTACTTC
NA	TRBV29-1	TRBJ2-5	NA	CSVGDYQETQYF	TGCAGCGTTGGGGACTACCAAGAGACCCAGTACTTC
NA	TRBV10-1	TRBJ2-7	TRBD2	CVSSESGGVSYEQYF	TGCGTCAGCAGTGAAAGCGGGGGCGTCTCCTACGAGCAGTACTTC
many	TRBV20-1	TRBJ2-7	NA	CSAQQSAYEQYF	TGCAGTGCACAACAGTCGGCCTACGAGCAGTACTTC
few	TRBV28	TRBJ2-7	TRBD1	CASSTFPGQDSYEQYF	TGTGCCAGCAGTACCTTTCCGGGACAGGACTCCTACGAGCAGTACTTC